This TCR beta chain was retrieved from a study of cytomegalovirus exposure and HLA in healthy donors. Notes on the study in general: In a later analysis, compared with equally common non-associated chains, HLA-associated beta chains were more expanded.

This clone was detected a few times. Its target is unknown. The CDR3 spans 15 residues. The V gene end was trimmed by 1 base and the J gene end by 3 bases; junction bases not matched to a gene: 5. Germline CDR1 reads MGHRA; CDR2 reads YSYEKL. This PCR relied on a set of 60 Vbeta primers and 13 Jbeta primers. Clones were sequenced by immunoSEQ multiplex PCR, and TCRdb holds only the in-frame ones, with some missing. The table shows about 130,000 clones, with less than 80% occurring only once. The V call is TRBV4-1, the J call TRBJ2-7, with 8 bases that match TRBD1. Sequenced input: PBMCs. The TCR comes from a man aged 40-50 years in good health and CMV-seropositive. For the CDR3, the DNA is TGCGCCAGCAGCCAAGTGGCAGGGGGCTTCTACGAGCAGTACTTC. It codes for CASSQVAGGFYEQYF.